This T cell receptor (beta chain) was captured by sequencing in a study of blood T cell repertoires in COVID-19. Study in general: PBMCs, B-cell-depleted T cells, or T cells provided the cDNA or gDNA that made up the material.

Authors' methods: Cell counts per sample came from amplifying reference gene primers. Profiling relied on immunoSEQ multiplex PCR, and the TCRdb table lists in-frame clones only, not all of them. V, J and clone size were drawn from that table, and D and trimming were deduced from the DNA. The data contain some 160,000 clones, about four fifths of them singletons. The CDR3 contains 16 residues. J gave up 5 bases and V 0 bases, and 4 bases lay outside the gene matches. Germline values: CDR1 WSHSY, CDR2 SAAADI. The sequence was obtained from an elderly woman with acute or convalescent COVID-19. This rearrangement joins TRBV10-2 to TRBJ1-6, with TRBD1 identical over 7 bases. Input material: peripheral blood. As DNA, the CDR3 is TGCGCCAGCAGTGAGTCGGGACAGCCAAATAATTCACCCCTCCACTTT. It is translated as CASSESGQPNNSPLHF.